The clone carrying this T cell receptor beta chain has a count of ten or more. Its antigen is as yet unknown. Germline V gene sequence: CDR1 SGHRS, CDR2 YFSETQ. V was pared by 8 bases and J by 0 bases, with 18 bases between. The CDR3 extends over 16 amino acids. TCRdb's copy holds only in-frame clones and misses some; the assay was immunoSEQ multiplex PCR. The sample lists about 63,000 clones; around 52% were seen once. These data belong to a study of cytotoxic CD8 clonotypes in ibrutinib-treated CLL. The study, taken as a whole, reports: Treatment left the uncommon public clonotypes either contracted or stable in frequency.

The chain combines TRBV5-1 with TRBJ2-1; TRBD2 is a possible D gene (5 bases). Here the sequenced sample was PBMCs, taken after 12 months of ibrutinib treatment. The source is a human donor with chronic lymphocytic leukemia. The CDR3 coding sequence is TGCGCCAGTGCCCTACTAGGGTTCAGCTCCTACAATGAGCAGTTCTTC. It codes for CASALLGFSSYNEQFF.